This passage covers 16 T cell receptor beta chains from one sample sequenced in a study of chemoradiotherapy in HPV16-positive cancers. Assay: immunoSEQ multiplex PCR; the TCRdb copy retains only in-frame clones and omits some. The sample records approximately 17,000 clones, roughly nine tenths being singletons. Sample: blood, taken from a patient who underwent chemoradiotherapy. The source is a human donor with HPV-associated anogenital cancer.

The chain's CDR3 is CASSRGGGHGYTF. In DNA form, the CDR3 reads TGTGCCAGCAGTCGAGGGGGGGGGCATGGCTACACCTTC. This chain connects TRBV6-5 to TRBJ1-2; a weak D match, TRBD1 (6 bases). Germline loops: CDR1 MNHEY, CDR2 SVGAGI. CDR3 size: 13 residues. The V end was cut by 5 bases, the J end by 6 bases, with 13 bases between.

As DNA, the CDR3 is TGCGCCAGCAGCTCCCCCGGTGCGGGAGGTATCAATGAGCAGTTCTTC. This translates into CASSSPGAGGINEQFF. The chain links TRBV5-1 to TRBJ2-1; 8 bases agree with TRBD2. The V gene's germline CDR1 is SGHRS and CDR2 YFSETQ. CDR3 size: 16 residues. V dropped 3 bases and J dropped 6; count of bases not matched to a gene: 11. Filled out from reference TRBV5-1 and TRBJ2-1, the complete variable domain reads KAGVTQTPRYLIKTRGQQVTLSCSPISGHRSVSWYQQTPGQGLQFLFEYFSETQRNKGNFPGRFSGRQFSNSRSEMNVSTLELGDSALYLCASSSPGAGGINEQFFGPGTRLTVL.

CDR3 region: CASSEKASGAQPQHF. CDR3 sequence (DNA): TGTGCCAGCAGTGAAAAGGCCAGCGGGGCTCAGCCCCAGCATTTT. The J gene is TRBJ1-5, the V gene TRBV6-1; TRBD1 might be the D (5 bases). V lost 2 bases and J lost 6, with 14 bases in between. The CDR3 length is 15 residues. Looked up from germline, CDR1 is MNHNS and CDR2 is SASEGT.

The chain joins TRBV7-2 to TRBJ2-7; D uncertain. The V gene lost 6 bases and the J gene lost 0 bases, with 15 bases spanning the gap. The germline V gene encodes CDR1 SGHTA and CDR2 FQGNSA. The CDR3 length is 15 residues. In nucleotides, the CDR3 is TGTGCCAGCAGTCCCCGTTCAGGATACTCCTACGAGCAGTACTTC. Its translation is CASSPRSGYSYEQYF.

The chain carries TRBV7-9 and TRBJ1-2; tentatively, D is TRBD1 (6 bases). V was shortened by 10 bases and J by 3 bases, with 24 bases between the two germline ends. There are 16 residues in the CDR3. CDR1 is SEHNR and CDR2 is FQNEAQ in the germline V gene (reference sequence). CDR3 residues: CATMGPGGALDYGYTF. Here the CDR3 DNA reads TGTGCCACCATGGGGCCCGGGGGCGCGTTGGACTATGGCTACACCTTC.

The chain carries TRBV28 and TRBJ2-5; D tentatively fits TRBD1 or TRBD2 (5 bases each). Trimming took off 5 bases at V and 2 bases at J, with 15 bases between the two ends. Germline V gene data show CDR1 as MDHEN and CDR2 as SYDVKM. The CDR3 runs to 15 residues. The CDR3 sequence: CASSPGTVEQETQYF. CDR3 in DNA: TGTGCCAGCAGTCCTGGGACGGTGGAACAAGAGACCCAGTACTTC.

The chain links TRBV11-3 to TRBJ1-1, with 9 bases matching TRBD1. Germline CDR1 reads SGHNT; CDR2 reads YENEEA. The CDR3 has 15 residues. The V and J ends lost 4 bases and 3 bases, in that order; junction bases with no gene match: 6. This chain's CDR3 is CASSSPGQGDTEAFF. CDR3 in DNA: TGTGCCAGCAGCTCGCCGGGACAGGGTGACACTGAAGCTTTCTTT.

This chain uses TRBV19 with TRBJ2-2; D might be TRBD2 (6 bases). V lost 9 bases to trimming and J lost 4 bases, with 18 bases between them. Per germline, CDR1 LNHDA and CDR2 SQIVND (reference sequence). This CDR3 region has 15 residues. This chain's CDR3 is CASQWRGTGTGELFF. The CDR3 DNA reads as TGTGCCAGCCAATGGCGGGGTACGGGCACCGGGGAGCTGTTTTTT. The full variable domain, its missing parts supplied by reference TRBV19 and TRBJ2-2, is DGGITQSPKYLFRKEGQNVTLSCEQNLNHDAMYWYRQDPGQGLRLIYYSQIVNDFQKGDIAEGYSVSREKKESFPLTVTSAQKNPTAFYLCASQWRGTGTGELFFGEGSRLTVL.

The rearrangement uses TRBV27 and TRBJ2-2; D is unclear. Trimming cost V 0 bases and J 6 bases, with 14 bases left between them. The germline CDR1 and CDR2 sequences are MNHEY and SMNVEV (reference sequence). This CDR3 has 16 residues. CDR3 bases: TGTGCCAGCAGTTTATCCGCTCTCCTGGGGTCCGGGGAGCTGTTTTTT. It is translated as CASSLSALLGSGELFF.

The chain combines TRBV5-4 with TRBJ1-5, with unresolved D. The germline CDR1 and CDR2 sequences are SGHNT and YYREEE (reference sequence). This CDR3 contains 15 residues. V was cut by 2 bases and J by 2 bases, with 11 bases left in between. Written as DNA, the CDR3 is TGTGCCAGCAGCTTCGACCCAGGTGGCAATCAGCCCCAGCATTTT. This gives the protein CASSFDPGGNQPQHF.

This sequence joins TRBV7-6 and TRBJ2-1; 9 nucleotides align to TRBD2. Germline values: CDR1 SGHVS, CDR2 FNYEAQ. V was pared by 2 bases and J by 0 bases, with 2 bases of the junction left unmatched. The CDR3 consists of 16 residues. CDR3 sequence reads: CASSLLSGGSYNEQFF. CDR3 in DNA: TGTGCCAGCAGCTTACTTAGCGGGGGCTCCTACAATGAGCAGTTCTTC.

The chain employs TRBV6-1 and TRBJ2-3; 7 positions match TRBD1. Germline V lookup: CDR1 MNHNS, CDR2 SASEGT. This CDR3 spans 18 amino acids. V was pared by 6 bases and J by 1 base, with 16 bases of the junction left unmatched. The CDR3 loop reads CASREPVDRVWGTDTQYF. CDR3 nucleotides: TGTGCCAGCAGGGAACCAGTCGACAGGGTATGGGGCACAGATACGCAGTATTTT.

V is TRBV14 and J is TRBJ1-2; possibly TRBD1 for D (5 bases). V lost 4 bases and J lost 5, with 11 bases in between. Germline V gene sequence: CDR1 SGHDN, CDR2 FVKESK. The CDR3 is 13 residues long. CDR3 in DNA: TGTGCCAGCAGCCGAAACAGGAATTATGGCTACACCTTC. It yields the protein CASSRNRNYGYTF. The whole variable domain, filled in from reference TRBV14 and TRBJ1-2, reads EAGVTQFPSHSVIEKGQTVTLRCDPISGHDNLYWYRRVMGKEIKFLLHFVKESKQDESGMPNNRFLAERTGGTYSTLKVQPAELEDSGVYFCASSRNRNYGYTFGSGTRLTVV.

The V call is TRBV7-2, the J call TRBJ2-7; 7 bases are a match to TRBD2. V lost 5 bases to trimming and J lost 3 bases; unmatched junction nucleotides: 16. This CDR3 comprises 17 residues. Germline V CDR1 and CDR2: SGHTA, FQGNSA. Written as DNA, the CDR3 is TGTGCCAGCAGCATAAATCTACCGTTTCCGGGGGGCTACGAGCAGTACTTC. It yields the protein CASSINLPFPGGYEQYF.

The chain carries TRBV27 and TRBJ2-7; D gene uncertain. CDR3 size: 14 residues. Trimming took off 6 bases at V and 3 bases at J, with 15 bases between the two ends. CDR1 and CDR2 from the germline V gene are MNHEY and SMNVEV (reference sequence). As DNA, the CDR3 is TGTGCCAGCAGGGGTCAAAAAGTCGGCTACGAGCAGTACTTC. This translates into CASRGQKVGYEQYF.

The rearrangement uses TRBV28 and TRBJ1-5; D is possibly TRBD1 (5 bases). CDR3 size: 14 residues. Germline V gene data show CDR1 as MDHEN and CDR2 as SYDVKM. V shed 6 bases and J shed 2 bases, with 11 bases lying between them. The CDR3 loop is CASRVQGGNQPQHF. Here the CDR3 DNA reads TGTGCCAGCAGGGTCCAGGGAGGCAATCAGCCCCAGCATTTT.